A single sample gave rise to the 8 T cell receptor beta chains below, sequenced in a study of T cell responses to AZD1222 COVID-19 vaccine. Assay used: immunoSEQ multiplex PCR; TCRdb lists only in-frame clones, some missing. The table has some 120,000 clones, 84% seen once; the top ten hold around 27%. Sequencing used peripheral blood, obtained 28 days after the second AZD1222 dose. The receptor set was obtained from an adult who received the AZD1222 COVID-19 vaccine.

The J gene is TRBJ1-2, the V gene TRBV10-2; D is unresolved. This CDR3 comprises 11 residues. CDR1 is WSHSY and CDR2 is SAAADI in the germline V gene. V was shortened by 2 bases and J by 7 bases, with 5 bases between the two germline ends. The CDR3 region has the DNA TGCGCCAGCAGTGAGGGTCGTGGCTACACCTTC. It codes for CASSEGRGYTF.

The rearrangement links TRBV4-2 to TRBJ1-1; D remains ambiguous. The CDR3 runs to 15 residues. Germline CDR1 LGHNA, CDR2 YNFKEQ. Trimming took 3 bases from V and 0 from J, leaving 11 bases between them. The CDR3 DNA reads as TGTGCCAGCAGCCAGGGGTTTGGAGTGAACACTGAAGCTTTCTTT. It is translated as CASSQGFGVNTEAFF.

This clone was recorded once. This chain joins TRBV9 and TRBJ1-5, with 7 bases lining up with TRBD1. The germline V gene has CDR1 SGDLS and CDR2 YYNGEE. The CDR3 has 13 amino acids. With 2 bases clipped from V and 9 bases from J, the junction kept 5 bases outside the gene matches. The CDR3 protein is CASSVTQGPPQHF. CDR3 nucleotide sequence: TGTGCCAGCAGCGTTACACAGGGGCCGCCCCAGCATTTT. The entire variable domain, with the rest obtained from reference TRBV9 and TRBJ1-5, is as follows: DSGVTQTPKHLITATGQRVTLRCSPRSGDLSVYWYQQSLDQGLQFLIQYYNGEERAKGNILERFSAQQFPDLHSELNLSSLELGDSALYFCASSVTQGPPQHFGDGTRLSIL.

V is TRBV18 and J is TRBJ1-5, with a tentative D call TRBD1 (6 bases). The germline V gene has CDR1 KGHSH and CDR2 LQKENI. V lost 9 bases and J lost 6, with 12 bases in between. The length of the CDR3 is 12 residues. In nucleotides, the CDR3 is TGTGCCAGTGCCGGGGGCGGTCAGCCCCAGCATTTT. Translated: CASAGGGQPQHF.

Ten or more counts support this clone. As DNA, the CDR3 is TGTGCCACCAGTGATAGTTCTGGGACAGGTTTCTACGAGCAGTACTTC. This sequence encodes CATSDSSGTGFYEQYF. The chain carries TRBV24-1 and TRBJ2-7; 8 bases fit TRBD1. The J segment lost 3 bases and the V segment lost 3 bases, leaving 9 bases of the junction unmatched. CDR3 size: 16 residues. Germline V gene lookup returns CDR1 KGHDR and CDR2 SFDVKD.

This clone has more than one count but fewer than ten. J is TRBJ1-2 and V is TRBV6-7; perhaps TRBD1 as D (5 bases). TRBV6-7 is an ORF, and what it does is uncertain. Trimming removed 2 bases at V and 1 base at J, with 17 bases between. This CDR3 is built from 17 residues. CDR3 bases: TGTGCCAGCAGTTACCGTGAGGGGAAGAATTATAACTATGGCTACACCTTC. It yields the protein CASSYREGKNYNYGYTF.

This sequence joins TRBV9 and TRBJ2-3; the D call may be TRBD1 or TRBD2 (6 bases each). Between the trimmed V and J ends, which lost 0 bases and 1 base, there was a span of 12 bases. This CDR3 contains 16 residues. CDR1 SGDLS and CDR2 YYNGEE come from the germline V gene. The CDR3 DNA sequence: TGTGCCAGCAGCGTAGAAGACGGGGGCCGCACAGATACGCAGTATTTT. This sequence encodes CASSVEDGGRTDTQYF.

This clone was counted between two and nine times. The V and J genes are TRBV7-9 and TRBJ1-3; the D is unclear. Trimming took off 5 bases at V and 1 base at J, with 9 bases between the two ends. The CDR3 totals 14 residues. The germline V gene encodes CDR1 SEHNR and CDR2 FQNEAQ (reference sequence). The CDR3 spells CASSPAISGNTIYF. The CDR3 region has the DNA TGTGCCAGCAGCCCAGCAATATCTGGAAACACCATATATTTT.